The entry below describes one T cell receptor beta chain. This entry comes from a study of blood T cell repertoires in COVID-19. Study background: Some COVID-19 samples were acute and others convalescent; all came from the United States, Italy and Spain.

Some clones are missing from TCRdb's copy, which holds only in-frame ones; the method was immunoSEQ multiplex PCR. There are some 190,000 clones in the sample; about 82% occur only once, and around 5.7% lies in the top ten. With 8 bases removed from V and 5 bases from J, the gap between germline ends came to 9 bases. CDR1 is WSHSY, CDR2 SAAADI, per germline. The CDR3 is made up of 12 amino acids. Participants were aged roughly 18 to 89 years, lived in around 22 US areas, and enrolled virtually. This TCR derives from a man aged 40-49 years with acute COVID-19. The V gene is TRBV10-2, the J gene TRBJ1-4; D might be TRBD1 (6 bases). Material: PBMCs or T cells enriched from blood (not recorded which). The CDR3 coding sequence is TGCGCCAGCCGACAGGAAAATGAAAAACTGTTTTTT. It codes for CASRQENEKLFF.